This TCR beta chain was sequenced during a study of regulatory T cells in long-lasting Graves disease. Germline V gene lookup returns CDR1 SQVTM and CDR2 ANQGSEA. Between the trimmed V and J ends, which lost 0 bases and 0 bases, there was a span of 6 bases. The length of the CDR3 is 15 residues. Noted time point: newly diagnosed GD, antithyroid drugs for less than 3 months. PBMCs were the source of the RNA used for TCR sequencing. Arm-PCR of CDR3 regions and iRepertoire HTBI primers were the basis on which TCR beta libraries were built. Using its own MiXCR run on the multiplex PCR reads, TCRdb lists one record per CDR3 protein. The repertoire holds roughly 350,000 distinct CDR3 sequences, with 15% to 20% as singletons. The same specimen was also included in a second study, on T cells in Graves' hyperthyroidism and ophthalmopathy.

The chain joins TRBV29-1 to TRBJ2-6, with no clear D. Sequenced material: peripheral blood mononuclear cells (PBMCs), taken at new diagnosis, from a patient treated with antithyroid drugs. The receptor's source is a woman aged 18-29 years with Graves disease. DNA for the CDR3: TGCAGCGTTGAAGACCCCAACTCTGGGGCCAACGTCCTGACTTTC. Translating it yields CSVEDPNSGANVLTF.